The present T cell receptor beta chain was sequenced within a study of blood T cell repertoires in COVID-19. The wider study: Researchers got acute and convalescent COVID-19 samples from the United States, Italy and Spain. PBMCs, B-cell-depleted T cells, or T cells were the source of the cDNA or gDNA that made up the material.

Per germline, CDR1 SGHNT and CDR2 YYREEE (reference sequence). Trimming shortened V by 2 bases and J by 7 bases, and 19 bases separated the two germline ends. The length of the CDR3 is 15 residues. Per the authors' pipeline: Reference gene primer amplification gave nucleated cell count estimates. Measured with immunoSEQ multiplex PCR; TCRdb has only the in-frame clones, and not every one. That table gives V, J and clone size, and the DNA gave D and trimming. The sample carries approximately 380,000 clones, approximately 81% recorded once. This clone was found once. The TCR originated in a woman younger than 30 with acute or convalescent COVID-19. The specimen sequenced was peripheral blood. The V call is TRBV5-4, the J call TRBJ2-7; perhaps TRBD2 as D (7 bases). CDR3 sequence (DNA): TGTGCCAGCAGCTTAAAATTGACGGGGGGCTTTGAGCAGTACTTC. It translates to CASSLKLTGGFEQYF.